This T cell receptor beta chain was identified in a study of response to subunit inactivated influenza vaccine. Study results and limitations: After each seasonal influenza vaccination, few new T cells are recruited, the authors suggested.

TCRdb independently ran MiXCR on the RT-PCR reads; one entry per CDR3 protein. The profile covers almost 250,000 distinct CDR3 sequences, with 10% to 15% appearing a single time and more than 7% taken by the ten largest. In its sample, this clonotype was seen many times. The antigen remains undetermined. Sequenced here: non-naive T cells sorted from PBMCs, sampled 14 to 15 days before vaccination. This sequence was found in a man in his fifties or sixties who received an inactivated influenza vaccine.

CDR3 sequence (DNA): TGCGCCAGCGACGCAGGGGACACGGCCAGGGAGCAGTTCTTC. This gives the protein CASDAGDTAREQFF. The rearrangement uses TRBV5-1 and TRBJ2-1, with TRBD1 as a possible D gene (6 bases). Germline values: CDR1 SGHRS, CDR2 YFSETQ. The length of the CDR3 is 14 residues. Trimming took off 7 bases at V and 10 bases at J, with 21 bases between the two ends.